This T cell receptor beta chain derives from a study of T cell repertoires in cytomegalovirus infection. For the study at large: HLA-B-restricted CMV epitopes that are well studied were used alongside recently identified HLA-C-restricted ones. Public signatures in TCR beta pointed to CMV infection and matching HLA type. Overall study results and limits: The study found HLA-C-restricted CMV-specific TCR beta clonotypes dominating the ex vivo response.

TCRdb reprocessed the reads via MiXCR and lists one record per CDR3 protein. Among approximately 350,000 distinct CDR3 sequences listed, around a third were seen once. On this clonotype itself: What it recognizes is unknown.

Material: cultured PBMCs, obtained from culture after CMV antigen stimulation. The sequence was obtained from a human donor in good health (CMV status not recorded). Some clones in this sample may be carry-over from other donors' samples.

CDR3 nucleotides: TGTGCCAGCACCCCCCCAAGGGCGGGGGGCATTCAGTACTTC. Its translation: CASTPPRAGGIQYF. The chain couples TRBV7-2 to TRBJ2-4, with TRBD2 matching 8 bases. Losses at the gene ends were 7 bases for V and 9 bases for J; bases not matched to a gene: 11. CDR1 and CDR2 (germline): SGHTA, FQGNSA. This CDR3 has 14 residues. Supplemented by reference TRBV7-2 and TRBJ2-4, the full variable domain reads GAGVSQSPSNKVTEKGKDVELRCDPISGHTALYWYRQSLGQGLEFLIYFQGNSAPDKSGLPSDRFSAERTGGSVSTLTIQRTQQEDSAVYLCASTPPRAGGIQYFGAGTRLSVL.